These 3 T cell receptor beta chains came from one sample sequenced in a study of human T cells and chemical hapten exposure. Indicated time point: pre-sensitization, week 0. Treatment noted: therapeutic diphenylcyclopropenone sensitization with weekly scalp DPC. TCRdb ran MiXCR on the RACE reads and lists one entry per CDR3 protein. The data hold about 380,000 distinct CDR3 sequences, with approximately 5.1% observed a single time. The sample was whole blood, taken in connection with sensitization to the hapten diphenylcyclopropenone (DPC). The receptor source for this set is a woman between 45 and 60 years old with alopecia areata. Some clones in this sample may be carry-over from other donors' samples.

This clonotype has at least ten counts. The V and J genes are TRBV7-2 and TRBJ2-1; 10 bases align to TRBD2. The CDR3 contains 15 residues. V lost 5 bases, J lost 5 bases, and 6 bases stayed unmatched. From germline, CDR1 is SGHTA and CDR2 FQGNSA. The CDR3 loop is CASSLPSGRDNEQFF. CDR3 DNA sequence: TGTGCCAGCAGCCTCCCTAGCGGGAGAGACAATGAGCAGTTCTTC.

This clonotype turned up a few times. This sequence joins TRBV6-5 and TRBJ1-2; TRBD1 matches at 11 bases. CDR3 length: 14 residues. The trim removed 7 bases at V and 8 bases at J, leaving 9 bases unmatched. Germline CDR1 is MNHEY and CDR2 is SVGAGI. CDR3 sequence reads: CASTDRGRGIGYTF. The CDR3 region has the DNA TGTGCCAGCACGGACAGGGGGCGCGGTATAGGCTACACCTTC.

This clonotype has at least ten counts. V usage is TRBV27 and J usage is TRBJ1-3, with 7 bases that match TRBD1. With V trimmed by 0 bases and J by 3 bases, 5 bases remained unmatched. The CDR3 spans 16 residues. Germline loops: CDR1 MNHEY, CDR2 SMNVEV (reference sequence). In DNA form, the CDR3 reads TGTGCCAGCAGTTTATCGCAGACAGGGAGTGGAAACACCATATATTTT. Encoded protein: CASSLSQTGSGNTIYF.